This TCR beta chain was captured in a study of T cell repertoires in cytomegalovirus infection. TCRdb called the reads again in MiXCR, with one record for every CDR3 protein. In the table there are approximately 770,000 distinct CDR3 sequences, 25% to 30% of which are singletons. As regards this clonotype: The antigen is not known.

Trimming removed 6 bases from V and 0 bases from J, with 9 bases in between. Germline V CDR1 and CDR2: SEHNR, FQNEAQ (reference sequence). This CDR3 comprises 14 residues. The source is a human donor in good health (CMV status not recorded). Some clones in this sample may be carry-over from other donors' samples. The chain is built from TRBV7-9 and TRBJ2-1; D uncertain. Sequenced material: cultured CD8+ T cells from PBMCs, taken from culture after CMV antigen stimulation. CDR3: CASSSISSYNEQFF. Written as DNA, the CDR3 is TGTGCCAGCAGTTCCATTTCCTCCTACAATGAGCAGTTCTTC.